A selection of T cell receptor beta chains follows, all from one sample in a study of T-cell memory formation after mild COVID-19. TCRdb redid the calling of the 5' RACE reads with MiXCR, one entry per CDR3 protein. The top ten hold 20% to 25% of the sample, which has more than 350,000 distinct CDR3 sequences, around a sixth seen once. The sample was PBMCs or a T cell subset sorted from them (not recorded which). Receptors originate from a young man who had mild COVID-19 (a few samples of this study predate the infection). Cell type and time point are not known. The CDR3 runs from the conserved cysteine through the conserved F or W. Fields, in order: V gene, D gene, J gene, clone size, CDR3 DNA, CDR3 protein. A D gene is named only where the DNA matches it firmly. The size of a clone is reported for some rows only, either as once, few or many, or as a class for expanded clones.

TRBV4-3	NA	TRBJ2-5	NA	TGCGCCAGCAGCCAGGCTAGTGACAGCGCCCAAGAGACCCAGTACTTC	CASSQASDSAQETQYF
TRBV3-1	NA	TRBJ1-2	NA	TGTGCCAGCAGCCAACCTGAGTTAGGCTACACCTTC	CASSQPELGYTF
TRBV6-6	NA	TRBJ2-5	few	TGTGCCAGCAGTTCGACAGACGACAAGTTCGCGACCCAGTACTTC	CASSSTDDKFATQYF
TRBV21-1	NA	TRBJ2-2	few	TGTGCCACTCCGGCCGGGACCTTCGGAGGGGAGCTGTTTTTT	CATPAGTFGGELFF
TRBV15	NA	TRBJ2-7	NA	TGTGCCACCAGGGGCTTCTCGACCCACGAGCAGTACTTC	CATRGFSTHEQYF
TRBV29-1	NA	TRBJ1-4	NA	TGCAGCGTTGAAGGGGGAACTAATGAAAAACTGTTTTTT	CSVEGGTNEKLFF
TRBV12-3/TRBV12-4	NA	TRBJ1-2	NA	TGTGCCAGCAGTTCGGTGGATGGCTACACCTTC	CASSSVDGYTF
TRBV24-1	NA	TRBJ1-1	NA	TGTGCCACCCAGCTTGGTGAAGCTTTCTTT	CATQLGEAFF
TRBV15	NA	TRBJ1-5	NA	TGTGCCACCAGCAGGGTTGGCAATCAGCCCCAGCATTTT	CATSRVGNQPQHF
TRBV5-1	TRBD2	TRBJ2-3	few	TGCGCCAGCAGCTTGGAGGGGGCCGGGACTAGCGGTAGCACAGATACGCAGTATTTT	CASSLEGAGTSGSTDTQYF
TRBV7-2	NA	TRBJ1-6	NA	TGTGCCAGCAGCCCTCGGCGGGAATCACCCCTCCACTTT	CASSPRRESPLHF
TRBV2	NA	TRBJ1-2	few	TGTGCCAGCAACCTAGATCACGGCTATGGCTACACCTTC	CASNLDHGYGYTF
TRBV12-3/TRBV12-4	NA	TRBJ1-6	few	TGTGCCAGCAGCCGGGTGTCGGGGTCACCCCTCCACTTT	CASSRVSGSPLHF
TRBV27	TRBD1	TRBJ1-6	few	TGTGCCAGCACCCTCGGGACAGCCTCACCCCTCCACTTT	CASTLGTASPLHF
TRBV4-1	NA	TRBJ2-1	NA	TGCGCCAGCAGCCATCCCTTAGAAAAGCGGTCAAGGAATGAGCAGTTCTTC	CASSHPLEKRSRNEQFF
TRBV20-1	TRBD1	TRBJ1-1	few	TGCAGTGCTAGAAGACAGGGAATTGAAGCTTTCTTT	CSARRQGIEAFF
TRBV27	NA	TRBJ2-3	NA	TGTGCCAGCAGTTTCGGGAACCGTGGCACAGATACGCAGTATTTT	CASSFGNRGTDTQYF
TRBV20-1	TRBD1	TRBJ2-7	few	TGCAGTGTCAGGGGGCGAACCTACGAGCAGTACTTC	CSVRGRTYEQYF
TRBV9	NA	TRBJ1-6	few	TGTGCCAGCAGCGTAGCTCTACAGTCAGGCTATAATTCACCCCTCCACTTT	CASSVALQSGYNSPLHF
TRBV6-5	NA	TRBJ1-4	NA	TGTGCCAGCAGTTACTGGGAAGGGGAAAAACTGTTTTTT	CASSYWEGEKLFF
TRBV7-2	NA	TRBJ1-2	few	TGTGCCAGCAGCTCGGGGGGCTCTAACTATGGCTACACCTTC	CASSSGGSNYGYTF
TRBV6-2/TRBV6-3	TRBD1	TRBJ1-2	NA	TGTGCCAGCAGTTCCCACGGCGGACAGGGGGCTGGCTACACCTTC	CASSSHGGQGAGYTF